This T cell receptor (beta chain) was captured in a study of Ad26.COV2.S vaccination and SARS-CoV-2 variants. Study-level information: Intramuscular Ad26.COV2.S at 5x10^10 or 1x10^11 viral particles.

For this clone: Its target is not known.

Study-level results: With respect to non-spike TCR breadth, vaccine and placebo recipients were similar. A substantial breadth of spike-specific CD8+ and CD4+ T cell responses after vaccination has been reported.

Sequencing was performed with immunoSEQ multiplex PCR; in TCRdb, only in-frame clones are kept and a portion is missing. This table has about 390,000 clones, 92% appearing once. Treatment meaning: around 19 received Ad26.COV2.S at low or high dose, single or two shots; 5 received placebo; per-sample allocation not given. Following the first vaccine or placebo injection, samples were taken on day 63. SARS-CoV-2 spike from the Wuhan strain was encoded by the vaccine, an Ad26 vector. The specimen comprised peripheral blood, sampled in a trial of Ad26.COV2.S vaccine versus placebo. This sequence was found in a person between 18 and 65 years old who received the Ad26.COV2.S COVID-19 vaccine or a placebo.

CDR3 protein: CASSSRQATEAFF. DNA of the CDR3: TGTGCCAGCAGTTCGAGACAGGCCACTGAAGCTTTCTTT. The rearrangement links TRBV27 to TRBJ1-1, with D possibly being TRBD1 (6 bases). Trimming removed 4 bases at V and 4 bases at J, with 10 bases between. The CDR3 sequence is 13 residues long. The germline V gene encodes CDR1 MNHEY and CDR2 SMNVEV (reference sequence).